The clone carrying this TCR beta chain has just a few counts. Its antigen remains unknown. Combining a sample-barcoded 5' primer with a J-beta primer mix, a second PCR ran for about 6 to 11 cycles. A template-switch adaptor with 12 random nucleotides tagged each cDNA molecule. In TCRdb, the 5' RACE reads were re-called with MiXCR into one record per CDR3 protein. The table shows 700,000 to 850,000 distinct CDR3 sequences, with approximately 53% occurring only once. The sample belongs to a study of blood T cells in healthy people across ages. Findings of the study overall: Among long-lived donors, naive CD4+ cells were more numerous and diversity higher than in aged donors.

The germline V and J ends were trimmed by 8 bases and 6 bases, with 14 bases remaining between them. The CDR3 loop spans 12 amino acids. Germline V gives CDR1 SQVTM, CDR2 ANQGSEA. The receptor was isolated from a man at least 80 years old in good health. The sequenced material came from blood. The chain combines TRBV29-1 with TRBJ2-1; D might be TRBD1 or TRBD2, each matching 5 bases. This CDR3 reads CSLTDGTNEQFF. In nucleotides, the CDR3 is TGCAGCTTGACTGACGGGACCAATGAGCAGTTCTTC.